In this sample, the clone carrying this T cell receptor beta chain turned up a few times. This sample is part of a study of immune reconstitution after stem cell transplant in scleroderma. TCRdb itself ran the RT-PCR reads through MiXCR, one entry per CDR3 protein. Among approximately 5,000 distinct CDR3 sequences listed, 7.5% to 8.5% were seen once. This sample was gathered before or after autologous hematopoietic stem cell transplantation (not recorded which). The sequence was collected from a male donor with systemic sclerosis.

CDR3 loop: CASSRQSGGTGELFF. The DNA for the CDR3 is TGCGCCAGCAGCCGGCAGTCCGGCGGAACCGGGGAGCTGTTTTTT. The V and J genes are TRBV5-1 and TRBJ2-2; D gene ambiguous. The CDR3 totals 15 residues. Germline CDR1 is SGHRS and CDR2 is YFSETQ. The germline V and J ends were trimmed by 4 bases and 5 bases, with 15 bases remaining between them. Combining the CDR3 with reference TRBV5-1 and TRBJ2-2 gives the whole variable domain KAGVTQTPRYLIKTRGQQVTLSCSPISGHRSVSWYQQTPGQGLQFLFEYFSETQRNKGNFPGRFSGRQFSNSRSEMNVSTLELGDSALYLCASSRQSGGTGELFFGEGSRLTVL.